This T cell receptor (beta chain) was identified in a study of cytomegalovirus exposure and HLA in healthy donors. Of note for this clone: Its specificity is unknown.

The CDR3 length is 14 residues. Trimming shortened V by 2 bases and J by 7 bases, and 14 bases separated the two germline ends. The germline gives CDR1 SGHTA, CDR2 FQGNSA. The PCR made use of 60 Vbeta and 13 Jbeta primers. Clones were read by immunoSEQ multiplex PCR, and TCRdb kept only the in-frame ones, dropping some. The sample has about 200,000 clones; approximately 80% are singletons. Study-wide results and caveats: Per published accounts, TCR beta sequences correctly predicted the HLA-A and HLA-B alleles of most subjects.

The chain couples TRBV7-2 to TRBJ1-1; D is unclear. This receptor was obtained from a man between 50 and 59 years old in good health and CMV-seronegative. What was sequenced was PBMCs. The CDR3 sequence: CASSLFIGRLEAFF. CDR3 nucleotides: TGTGCCAGCAGCTTATTTATCGGTAGACTTGAAGCTTTCTTT.